This TCR beta chain was recorded in a study of blood T cell repertoires in COVID-19. The recovered donors of Cohort 3 showed two negative PCRs, clearance, or symptom resolution. This clone occurred a few times. CDR3 length: 14 residues. The V gene's germline CDR1 is LGHDT and CDR2 YNNKEL (reference sequence). Trimming stripped 0 bases from V and 5 bases from J, with 8 bases between. As processed by the authors: Quantification of nucleated cells was approximated via reference gene primer amplification. Generated by immunoSEQ multiplex PCR, the TCRdb table keeps only in-frame clones and is missing some. That table supplies the V and J calls and clone size; D and trimming were determined from the DNA. This table has a few hundred thousand clones, around 85% appearing once.

This clonotype was obtained from a man aged 40-50 years who had recovered from COVID-19. The rearrangement links TRBV3-1 (or the pseudogene TRBV3-2) to TRBJ1-5, with D uncertain. The sequencing sample was made of PBMCs or T cells enriched from blood (not recorded which). The CDR3 DNA sequence: TGTGCCAGCAGCCAAGATGCCAGTTATCAGCCCCAGCATTTT. Translated, it gives CASSQDASYQPQHF.